The 4 T cell receptor beta chains reported below all come from one sample, sequenced in a study of OX40 agonist ivuxolimab in advanced cancers. Only in-frame clones appear in the TCRdb table, and some are missing; sequencing was by immunoSEQ multiplex PCR. The sample includes thousands of clones, 80% to 90% of them seen just once. The specimen comprised CD4+ or CD8+ T cells sorted from blood, sampled in a trial of the OX40 agonist ivuxolimab. Every receptor here comes from an adult with an advanced solid tumor such as melanoma, head and neck, liver or kidney cancer.

The rearrangement joins TRBV5-6 to TRBJ1-2; the D gene is possibly TRBD1 (5 bases). CDR3 length: 15 amino acids. The germline V gene has CDR1 SGHDT and CDR2 YYEEEE. V lost 4 bases, J lost 5 bases, and 18 bases lay in between. The CDR3 loop reads CASSPLEQAVYGYTF. CDR3 nucleotide sequence: TGTGCCAGCAGCCCTCTCGAACAGGCCGTTTATGGCTACACCTTC.

The V and J genes are TRBV7-9 and TRBJ2-7, with 9 bases lining up with TRBD2. Per germline, CDR1 SEHNR and CDR2 FQNEAQ (reference sequence). Trimming cost V 1 base and J 5 bases; bases outside gene matches: 6. The length of the CDR3 is 15 residues. The CDR3 loop is CASSLDGGRAHEQYF. The CDR3, as DNA: TGTGCCAGCAGCTTAGATGGCGGGAGGGCCCACGAGCAGTACTTC.

This chain connects TRBV5-1 to TRBJ2-5, with 7 bases that match TRBD2. Judging by the DNA end, TRBJ2-7 fits better; the J call may be wrong. Germline values: CDR1 SGHRS, CDR2 YFSETQ. The CDR3 spans 14 residues. The CDR3 reads CASSWEGAGYEQYF. As DNA, the CDR3 is TGCGCCAGCAGCTGGGAGGGCGCTGGGTACGAGCAGTACTTC.

The J gene is TRBJ2-1, the V gene TRBV7-3; TRBD2 agrees at 11 bases. CDR1 SGHTA and CDR2 FQGTGA come from the germline V gene. V was pared by 3 bases and J by 3 bases, with 1 base of the junction left unmatched. There are 15 residues in the CDR3. CDR3 loop: CASSLGTSGYNEQFF. DNA of the CDR3: TGTGCCAGCAGCTTGGGGACTAGCGGCTACAATGAGCAGTTCTTC.